This is a list of T cell receptor beta chains from one sample in a study of post-analysis software for immune sequencing data. TCRdb ran MiXCR on the PCR reads and lists one entry per CDR3 protein. Among about 200,000 distinct CDR3 sequences, over 25% were seen once, and the ten largest hold roughly 3.4%. The sample consisted of blood. All receptors come from a girl between 2 and 17 years old with multiple sclerosis. The CDR3 runs from the conserved cysteine through the conserved F or W. The order of the fields is J gene, clone size, D gene, V gene, CDR3 DNA, CDR3 protein. D genes are given only for firm matches. Size is stated for part of the rows, as once, few or many counts, or as a class when the clone is expanded.

TRBJ2-7 - TRBD2 TRBV7-9 TGTGCCAGCAGCTTATACCGGGGGGGAACCTACGAGCAGTACTTC CASSLYRGGTYEQYF
TRBJ1-2 few - TRBV19 TGTGCCAGTACCCCGGATGTTAACTATGGCTACACCTTC CASTPDVNYGYTF
TRBJ2-5 many TRBD2 TRBV29-1 TGCAGCGTTGTAGCGGGGGGCACCCACGGGACCCAGTACTTC CSVVAGGTHGTQYF
TRBJ1-1 few - TRBV29-1 TGCAGCGTTGGGGGGGGGTTGGAAGGCACTGAAGCTTTCTTT CSVGGGLEGTEAFF
TRBJ1-5 many - TRBV5-6 TGTGCCAGCAGCTTCGGGGGGAGGGACACACAGAATAGCAATCAGCCCCAGCATTTT CASSFGGRDTQNSNQPQHF
TRBJ1-1 few - TRBV20-1 TGCAGTGCTAGGCGGCAGTCGAACACTGAAGCTTTCTTT CSARRQSNTEAFF
TRBJ2-1 once TRBD1 TRBV5-1 TGCGCCAGCAGCTTTAGTGAGGACAGGGGGTCATATGAGCAGTTCTTC CASSFSEDRGSYEQFF
TRBJ2-7 - TRBD1 TRBV14 TGTGCCAGCAGCCCACGGACAGGGACGAATGAGCAGTACTTC CASSPRTGTNEQYF
TRBJ1-1 few TRBD1 TRBV20-1 TGCAGTGCTAGAGTGGGACAGAGGAACACTGAAGCTTTCTTT CSARVGQRNTEAFF
TRBJ2-1 few - TRBV5-1 TGCGCCAGCAGCTTTCCAGGGAACCACAATGAGCAGTTCTTC CASSFPGNHNEQFF
TRBJ2-6 few - TRBV20-1 TGCAGTGCTAGAGGAGTTTCGCCGGGCAACGTCCTGACTTTC CSARGVSPGNVLTF
TRBJ2-5 - TRBD2 TRBV7-7 TGTGCCAGCAGCTTTGGACTAGCGGGAGGAGAGACCCAGTACTTC CASSFGLAGGETQYF
TRBJ2-3 - TRBD2 TRBV20-1 TGCAGTGCTAGAGATTTAGCGGGGGGATTAGATACGCAGTATTTT CSARDLAGGLDTQYF
TRBJ2-1 few TRBD2 TRBV28 TGTGCCAGCAGTTTACCGGGACTACAGTTCTTC CASSLPGLQFF
TRBJ2-1 few - TRBV3-1 TGTGCCAGCAGCCAGAAGGGAGGCGGGGGACAAGAGACCCAGTTCTTC CASSQKGGGGQETQFF
TRBJ1-1 - TRBD1 TRBV20-1 TGCAGTGCCCGGGGACAGGGGGCTTGGGCTTTCTTT CSARGQGAWAFF
TRBJ1-1 few - TRBV4-1 TGCGCCAGCAGCCCCTGGGCCTCGCACATGTCAAACACTGAAGCTTTCTTT CASSPWASHMSNTEAFF
TRBJ1-2 - TRBD1 TRBV3-1 TGTGTCAGCAGTCACAGACAGGGATCCTATGGCTACACCTTC CVSSHRQGSYGYTF
TRBJ2-1 many TRBD2 TRBV20-1 TGCAGTGCTAGAGATCGTCTAGCGGGCTTCAATGAGCAGTTCTTC CSARDRLAGFNEQFF
TRBJ1-1 - - TRBV15 TGTGCCACCAGCGAAGGAGAGAACACTGAAGCTTTCTTT CATSEGENTEAFF
TRBJ2-7 - TRBD2 TRBV13 TGTGCCAGCAGCTTGCGGGGGAGCCTCTACGAGCAGTACTTC CASSLRGSLYEQYF
TRBJ2-2 - TRBD1 TRBV3-1 TGTGCCAGCAGCCGCTTGACAGGGAGCAACACCGGGGAGCTGTTTTTT CASSRLTGSNTGELFF
TRBJ1-1 - - TRBV5-1 TGCGCCAGCAGCCTAGTCCAGGGCATGAACACTGAAGCTTTCTTT CASSLVQGMNTEAFF
TRBJ2-5 - TRBD2 TRBV7-9 TGTGCCAGCAGTTGGATCTCACTAGCGGCCGCCATCGGGACCCAGTACTTC CASSWISLAAAIGTQYF
TRBJ2-1 many TRBD2 TRBV7-9 TGTGCCAGCAGCTTACTAGCGGGAGGTAGCAATGAGCAGTTCTTC CASSLLAGGSNEQFF
TRBJ1-2 - - TRBV14 TGTGCCAGCAGCCAAGACAGACGCTATGGCTACACCTTC CASSQDRRYGYTF
TRBJ2-5 many - TRBV12-3/TRBV12-4 TGTGCCAGCAGTCCGGACGACCCGAAAGAGACCCAGTACTTC CASSPDDPKETQYF
TRBJ1-6 many - TRBV9 TGTGCCAGCAGCGTATTGGCGGGGATCGATTCACCCCTCCACTTT CASSVLAGIDSPLHF
TRBJ1-5 - - TRBV12-3/TRBV12-4 TGTGCCAGCAGTAAACAGGGAGGTCAGCCCCAGCATTTT CASSKQGGQPQHF
TRBJ2-2 - - TRBV5-4 TGTGCCAGCAGCCAGACAGGGGAGCTGTTTTTT CASSQTGELFF
TRBJ1-4 - TRBD1 TRBV3-1 TGTGCCAGCAGCCTCGGACAGGAACTGTTTTTT CASSLGQELFF
TRBJ2-3 many - TRBV5-1 TGCGCCAGCAGCCCGTCCCTAGGAATTCGAACAGATACGCAGTATTTT CASSPSLGIRTDTQYF
TRBJ2-1 - TRBD2 TRBV10-1 TGCGCCAGCAGTGAGGGTTATGCGGGAGTCGGCTACAATGAGCAGTTCTTC CASSEGYAGVGYNEQFF
TRBJ1-1 few - TRBV12-3/TRBV12-4 TGTGCCAGCAGTTTATCAGGGAGGGGACTGAACACTGAAGCTTTCTTT CASSLSGRGLNTEAFF
TRBJ2-7 many - TRBV5-1 TGCGCCAGCAGCTTGGGATCCACCATGTCCTACGAGCAGTACTTC CASSLGSTMSYEQYF
TRBJ2-1 many - TRBV7-9 TGTGCCAGCAGCTTAGGTTTGGCTAGCTGGGATCCCAATGAGCAGTTCTTC CASSLGLASWDPNEQFF
TRBJ2-7 once TRBD1 TRBV6-1 TGTGCCAGCAGAGAAGGACAGGACTACGAGCAGTACTTC CASREGQDYEQYF
TRBJ1-2 few - TRBV20-1 TGCAGTGCTAGTCCCCAGGGTGCTAACTATGGCTACACCTTC CSASPQGANYGYTF
TRBJ2-7 - TRBD1 TRBV7-2 TGTGCCAGCAGCTTATTAAGGACAGGGAGCCACGAGCAGTACTTC CASSLLRTGSHEQYF
TRBJ1-1 few - TRBV5-1 TGCGCCAGCAGCGTTAGGGTTAACACTGAAGCTTTCTTT CASSVRVNTEAFF
TRBJ2-1 - TRBD2 TRBV5-1 TGCGCCAGCAGCTTGGGCGCTACTAGCGGGAGAGGCAATGAGCAGTTCTTC CASSLGATSGRGNEQFF
TRBJ1-4 - TRBD1 TRBV4-2 TGTGCCAGCAGGGGCGACAGGGTGGATGAAAAACTGTTTTTT CASRGDRVDEKLFF
TRBJ2-3 - - TRBV9 TGTGCCAGCACCAAACAGAGAACTAGCACAGATACGCAGTATTTT CASTKQRTSTDTQYF
TRBJ1-5 - - TRBV19 TGTGCCAGTAGCACGGGACGGGCCGGTGAGCAGCCCCAGCATTTT CASSTGRAGEQPQHF
TRBJ2-5 - - TRBV7-2 TGTGCCAGCAGCCCGGGCCGGGGGAGAATACAAGAGACCCAGTACTTC CASSPGRGRIQETQYF
TRBJ2-4 - - TRBV7-9 TGTGCCAGCAGCCCTGAGGCGGGTCTAGCCAAAAACATTCAGTACTTC CASSPEAGLAKNIQYF